The next 27 T cell receptor beta chains were all read from a single sample in a study of cytomegalovirus exposure and HLA in healthy donors. 13 Jbeta primers and 60 Vbeta primers were used for the PCR. The repertoire was sequenced with immunoSEQ multiplex PCR; TCRdb's copy has only in-frame clones and lacks some. The table records 85,000 to 100,000 clones, approximately 80% of them present only once. Sequences were obtained from PBMCs. These receptors came from a middle-aged woman in good health and CMV-seropositive.

The chain carries TRBV7-9 and TRBJ1-5, with D possibly being TRBD1 (5 bases). Germline CDR1 is SEHNR and CDR2 is FQNEAQ (reference sequence). The ends were cut back, 3 bases at V and 7 bases at J, with 10 bases in the middle. This CDR3 comprises 13 residues. The CDR3 region is CASSFGAEQPQHF. The DNA of the CDR3 is TGTGCCAGCAGCTTTGGGGCGGAACAGCCCCAGCATTTT. Filled out from reference TRBV7-9 and TRBJ1-5, the complete variable domain reads DTGVSQNPRHKITKRGQNVTFRCDPISEHNRLYWYRQTLGQGPEFLTYFQNEAQLEKSRLLSDRFSAERPKGSFSTLEIQRTEQGDSAMYLCASSFGAEQPQHFGDGTRLSIL.

The V gene is TRBV29-1, the J gene TRBJ2-7; perhaps TRBD2 as D (6 bases). Looked up from germline, CDR1 is SQVTM and CDR2 is ANQGSEA. Trimming removed 5 bases from V and 7 bases from J, with 18 bases in between. CDR3 length: 13 amino acids. CDR3 amino acids: CSVYEGGWGEQYF. CDR3 DNA: TGCAGCGTTTACGAGGGAGGATGGGGAGAGCAGTACTTC.

The chain couples TRBV9 to TRBJ1-1; D possibly corresponds to TRBD1 (5 bases). Trimming took off 3 bases at V and 8 bases at J, with 17 bases between the two ends. The length of the CDR3 is 14 residues. Per the germline V gene, CDR1 is SGDLS and CDR2 is YYNGEE. The CDR3 region has the DNA TGTGCCAGCAGCGCCCGGACATCTATGCCCGAAGCTTTCTTT. Protein: CASSARTSMPEAFF.

The J gene is TRBJ1-2, the V gene TRBV13, with 7 bases identical to TRBD1. V shed 5 bases and J 0 bases; nucleotides not matched to a gene: 3. This CDR3 has 14 residues. Germline CDR1 and CDR2: PRHDT and FYEKMQ (reference sequence). The CDR3 here is CASSPGTANYGYTF. The CDR3 region has the DNA TGTGCCAGCAGCCCCGGGACAGCTAACTATGGCTACACCTTC.

The V call is TRBV18, the J call TRBJ2-7, with D possibly TRBD2 on 5 matching bases. The CDR3 has 15 residues. Germline CDR1 and CDR2: KGHSH and LQKENI. V was trimmed by 6 bases and J by 3 bases, leaving 18 bases between them. The CDR3 is CASSLGGSVGYEQYF. As DNA, the CDR3 is TGTGCCAGCTCTCTTGGAGGATCGGTTGGCTACGAGCAGTACTTC.

V and J are TRBV5-1 and TRBJ2-3; 8 positions match TRBD2. Germline lookup yields CDR1 SGHRS and CDR2 YFSETQ. With 3 bases clipped from V and 6 bases from J, the junction kept 6 bases outside the gene matches. CDR3 size: 14 residues. This CDR3 is CASSSGRGEDTQYF. DNA for the CDR3: TGCGCCAGCAGCTCCGGGAGGGGTGAGGATACGCAGTATTTT.

The V and J genes are TRBV25-1 and TRBJ2-7, with unresolved D. The length of the CDR3 is 12 residues. The V and J ends lost 4 bases and 5 bases respectively, with 9 bases between them. Germline V gene sequence: CDR1 MGHDK, CDR2 SYGVNS. The CDR3 loop is CASSVPSHEQYF. CDR3 DNA: TGTGCCAGCAGTGTACCGAGCCACGAGCAGTACTTC.

This clone was observed a few times. V usage is TRBV5-1 and J usage is TRBJ2-5; possibly TRBD2 for D (5 bases). CDR3 length: 13 amino acids. Trimming removed 0 bases at V and 4 bases at J, with 7 bases between. Germline V lookup: CDR1 SGHRS, CDR2 YFSETQ. The CDR3 protein is CASSLEAAETQYF. CDR3 in DNA: TGCGCCAGCAGCTTGGAAGCGGCAGAGACCCAGTACTTC.

This clone was counted a few times. V gene TRBV28 combines with J gene TRBJ2-1; possibly TRBD2 for D (5 bases). V gave up 6 bases and J gave up 5 bases, with 11 bases separating them. This CDR3 has 13 residues. Germline CDR1 reads MDHEN; CDR2 reads SYDVKM. The CDR3 reads CASRLGRDNEQFF. CDR3 in DNA: TGTGCCAGCAGACTAGGGCGGGACAATGAGCAGTTCTTC.

The V and J genes are TRBV5-1 and TRBJ1-4; 9 nucleotides match TRBD1. V lost 4 bases, J lost 8 bases, and 6 bases stayed unmatched. Germline values: CDR1 SGHRS, CDR2 YFSETQ. The CDR3 is 14 residues long. The chain's CDR3 is CASSPDRGDEKLFF. DNA of the CDR3: TGCGCCAGCAGCCCCGACAGGGGGGACGAAAAACTGTTTTTT.

The chain uses TRBV28 and TRBJ1-5; 10 bases match TRBD1. CDR3 size: 19 residues. Trimming removed 4 bases from V and 0 bases from J; junction bases left unmatched: 12. CDR1 MDHEN and CDR2 SYDVKM come from the germline V gene. The CDR3 DNA sequence: TGTGCCAGCAGTTCCCCGACCGGGACAGGGGTTTATAGCAATCAGCCCCAGCATTTT. Amino acid sequence: CASSSPTGTGVYSNQPQHF.

V is TRBV29-1 and J is TRBJ2-1; D is undetermined. The ends were cut back, 3 bases at V and 1 base at J, with 7 bases in the middle. Germline CDR1 SQVTM, CDR2 ANQGSEA. The CDR3 covers 13 residues. The CDR3 DNA follows: TGCAGCGTTGAGAGTTATTCCTACAATGAGCAGTTCTTC. It translates to CSVESYSYNEQFF.

V gene TRBV19 combines with J gene TRBJ1-1; TRBD1 might be the D (6 bases). Trimming took off 3 bases at V and 3 bases at J, with 11 bases between the two ends. This CDR3 is built from 14 residues. Germline V gene lookup returns CDR1 LNHDA and CDR2 SQIVND (reference sequence). The CDR3 protein is CASSIRQAHTEAFF. CDR3 bases: TGTGCCAGTAGTATTCGACAGGCCCACACTGAAGCTTTCTTT.

The table lists this clone with a count of one. The V gene is TRBV2, the J gene TRBJ2-1, with 9 bases matching TRBD1. The germline gives CDR1 SNHLY, CDR2 FYNNEI. The CDR3 runs 15 residues. Germline trimming cut 7 bases from V and 4 bases from J; bases unmatched to any gene: 8. Written as DNA, the CDR3 is TGTGCCAGCACCTTGGGACAGGGAGGGTACAATGAGCAGTTCTTC. This translates into CASTLGQGGYNEQFF.

The chain carries TRBV4-2 and TRBJ2-5; 9 bases are a match to TRBD2. Looked up from germline, CDR1 is LGHNA and CDR2 is YNFKEQ. There are 14 residues in the CDR3. The V segment lost 0 bases and the J segment 6 bases; nucleotides outside the gene matches: 2. This CDR3 reads CASSQDLAGQTQYF. CDR3 bases: TGTGCCAGCAGCCAAGATCTAGCGGGGCAGACCCAGTACTTC.

The chain carries TRBV15 and TRBJ2-2; 8 bases map to TRBD2. With 7 bases clipped from V and 3 bases from J, the junction kept 10 bases outside the gene matches. Germline CDR1 is LNHNV and CDR2 is YYDKDF (reference sequence). This CDR3 has 16 amino acids. CDR3 bases: TGTGCCACCAAGCAGAAGACTAGCGATTACACCGGGGAGCTGTTTTTT. Translated: CATKQKTSDYTGELFF.

This chain uses TRBV7-9 with TRBJ2-7; weak D call: TRBD1 (5 bases). The CDR3 contains 13 residues. The germline CDR1 and CDR2 sequences are SEHNR and FQNEAQ (reference sequence). V was trimmed by 5 bases and J by 7 bases, leaving 15 bases between them. CDR3 loop: CASSPLDIQEQYF. The CDR3 DNA follows: TGTGCCAGCAGCCCACTGGACATCCAAGAGCAGTACTTC.

The chain has TRBV9 and TRBJ2-5; D is uncertain. V was shortened by 0 bases and J by 3 bases, with 9 bases between the two germline ends. The CDR3 loop spans 14 amino acids. Germline V gives CDR1 SGDLS, CDR2 YYNGEE. CDR3 sequence: CASSVVGAEETQYF. The DNA of the CDR3 is TGTGCCAGCAGCGTAGTCGGAGCCGAAGAGACCCAGTACTTC.

V is TRBV19 and J is TRBJ1-2; 8 bases map to TRBD1. The germline V gene encodes CDR1 LNHDA and CDR2 SQIVND (reference sequence). The V gene end was trimmed by 9 bases and the J gene end by 3 bases; junction bases not matched to a gene: 12. This CDR3 has 15 residues. This CDR3 is CASRQGITGHYGYTF. As DNA, the CDR3 is TGTGCCAGCAGACAGGGGATAACCGGGCACTATGGCTACACCTTC.

The chain has TRBV28 and TRBJ2-3; D ambiguous. The CDR3 consists of 15 residues. The V gene lost 5 bases and the J gene lost 1 base, with 13 bases spanning the gap. CDR1 is MDHEN, CDR2 SYDVKM, per germline. The CDR3 sequence is CASSTRFHGTDTQYF. DNA of the CDR3: TGTGCCAGCAGTACCAGATTCCATGGCACAGATACGCAGTATTTT. The full variable domain, with the rest looked up from reference TRBV28 and TRBJ2-3, is DVKVTQSSRYLVKRTGEKVFLECVQDMDHENMFWYRQDPGLGLRLIYFSYDVKMKEKGDIPEGYSVSREKKERFSLILESASTNQTSMYLCASSTRFHGTDTQYFGPGTRLTVL.

This chain joins TRBV7-7 and TRBJ2-7, with 9 nucleotides matching TRBD2. This CDR3 contains 13 residues. In germline, CDR1 is SSHAT, CDR2 FNYEAQ (reference sequence). The CDR3 spells CASGTSLQGEQYF. CDR3 DNA: TGTGCTAGCGGGACTAGCCTCCAGGGAGAGCAGTACTTC.

This chain connects TRBV10-1 to TRBJ1-1; 7 bases are a match to TRBD1. The germline V gene has CDR1 WNHNN and CDR2 SYGVQD (reference sequence). The CDR3 length is 13 residues. Trimming removed 7 bases from V and 2 bases from J; junction bases left unmatched: 4. CDR3 coding DNA: TGCGCCAGCAAAGAGGGGGCAAACACTGAAGCTTTCTTT. Protein product: CASKEGANTEAFF.

This chain connects TRBV19 to TRBJ1-5; 7 positions match TRBD1. From germline, CDR1 is LNHDA and CDR2 SQIVND (reference sequence). The CDR3 runs to 17 residues. Germline trimming cut 0 bases from V and 5 bases from J; bases unmatched to any gene: 10. The CDR3 DNA reads as TGTGCCAGTAGTATAGATGGGCCACAGGGGTCATATCAGCCCCAGCATTTT. It is translated as CASSIDGPQGSYQPQHF.

This clone was counted once. V is TRBV6-1 and J is TRBJ2-5; possible D gene TRBD1, 7 bases. Germline CDR1 is MNHNS and CDR2 is SASEGT. This CDR3 contains 15 residues. V lost 6 bases and J lost 5, with 19 bases in between. The CDR3 loop is CASRDFGGGSETQYF. The CDR3 coding sequence is TGTGCCAGCAGGGATTTCGGAGGGGGCTCGGAGACCCAGTACTTC.

This clone was found many times. This chain joins TRBV29-1 and TRBJ1-1; D remains ambiguous. The ends were cut back, 4 bases at V and 0 bases at J, with 9 bases in the middle. The CDR3 totals 13 residues. Germline CDR1 is SQVTM and CDR2 is ANQGSEA. CDR3 sequence: CSVGGIMNTEAFF. In nucleotides, the CDR3 is TGCAGCGTTGGCGGGATAATGAACACTGAAGCTTTCTTT.

V usage is TRBV28 and J usage is TRBJ2-1; 7 bases agree with TRBD1. CDR3 length: 15 amino acids. CDR1 is MDHEN, CDR2 SYDVKM, per germline. J lost 2 bases, V lost 4 bases, and 5 bases had no gene match. The CDR3 region is CASSSHRGTYNEQFF. Here the CDR3 DNA reads TGTGCCAGCAGTTCTCACAGGGGCACCTACAATGAGCAGTTCTTC.

The chain employs TRBV9 and TRBJ2-2; 10 bases align to TRBD2. This CDR3 spans 17 amino acids. Germline V lookup: CDR1 SGDLS, CDR2 YYNGEE. V dropped 3 bases and J dropped 7; count of bases not matched to a gene: 12. The CDR3 DNA reads TGTGCCAGCAGCGCCTTACCTAGCGGGAGTAAAATCGGGGAGCTGTTTTTT. This gives the protein CASSALPSGSKIGELFF.